The 27 T cell receptor beta chains in this list originate from one sample, sequenced in a study of low-dose radiotherapy and immunotherapy resistance in tumors. Alpha- and beta-chain coverage of first-strand cDNA came from TRAV- and TRBV-specific primers. Amplification, which lasted 20 to 25 PCR cycles, used a constant-region primer and V-primer adapter to amplify TCRs. TCRdb re-analysed the reads in MiXCR, keeping a single row per CDR3 protein. There are 55,000 to 65,000 distinct CDR3 sequences in the sample; more than 20% occur only once, and 5.5% to 8% lies in the top ten. Time point specified: before trial treatment. Sequencing used PBMCs, obtained before treatment. Receptors originate from a male donor with rectosigmoid adenocarcinoma.

This clonotype was observed a handful of times. J is TRBJ2-7 and V is TRBV20-1; no definite D call. This CDR3 region has 12 residues. CDR1 is DFQATT, CDR2 SNEGSKA, per germline (reference sequence). V was pared by 3 bases and J by 5 bases, with 11 bases between. CDR3 coding DNA: TGCAGTGCTAGCAGCGACCGCCACGAGCAGTACTTC. Protein: CSASSDRHEQYF.

The chain combines TRBV27 with TRBJ1-5, with a possible D match to TRBD1 (6 bases). Germline CDR1 is MNHEY and CDR2 is SMNVEV (reference sequence). The V and J ends lost 3 bases and 6 bases respectively, with 12 bases between them. The CDR3 length is 14 residues. Written as DNA, the CDR3 is TGTGCCAGCAGTTTTTCAGGGGTGGGTCAGCCCCAGCATTTT. It encodes CASSFSGVGQPQHF.

The sample holds many counts of this clonotype. The rearrangement uses TRBV6-4 and TRBJ2-3; 10 bases agree with TRBD2. The V gene's germline CDR1 is MRHNA and CDR2 SNTAGT. V lost 0 bases and J lost 0; bases outside the gene matches: 0. CDR3 length equals 16 residues. This CDR3 reads CASSDSTSGSTDTQYF. For the CDR3, the DNA is TGTGCCAGCAGTGACTCGACTAGCGGGAGCACAGATACGCAGTATTTT.

The chain joins TRBV10-3 to TRBJ2-5, with TRBD2 identical over 10 bases. This CDR3 is built from 17 residues. The germline V gene encodes CDR1 ENHRY and CDR2 SYGVKD. V lost 1 base, J lost 2 bases, and 7 bases stayed unmatched. The CDR3: CAISEFVAGGLQETQYF. DNA of the CDR3: TGTGCCATCAGTGAGTTTGTAGCGGGGGGCCTACAAGAGACCCAGTACTTC.

This clonotype was counted ten times or more. The chain has TRBV7-3 and TRBJ2-3; 10 bases match TRBD2. CDR1 is SGHTA, CDR2 FQGTGA, per germline. The junction had 9 bases not matched to a gene; V was cut back by 2 bases and J by 4 bases. This CDR3 has 17 amino acids. CDR3 residues: CASSLAASGSGPDTQYF. The CDR3 region has the DNA TGTGCCAGCAGCTTAGCTGCTAGCGGGAGTGGCCCAGATACGCAGTATTTT.

Ten or more counts support this clonotype. The chain has TRBV9 and TRBJ2-1; a possible D gene is TRBD2 (5 bases). The CDR3 contains 14 residues. The germline V gene encodes CDR1 SGDLS and CDR2 YYNGEE. Trimming removed 5 bases at V and 5 bases at J, with 14 bases between. DNA of the CDR3: TGTGCCAGCAGTCCCTGGGTGGGAGACAATGAGCAGTTCTTC. Its protein product is CASSPWVGDNEQFF. Full variable domain (missing parts from reference TRBV9 and TRBJ2-1): DSGVTQTPKHLITATGQRVTLRCSPRSGDLSVYWYQQSLDQGLQFLIQYYNGEERAKGNILERFSAQQFPDLHSELNLSSLELGDSALYFCASSPWVGDNEQFFGPGTRLTVL.

This clonotype was found many times. V is TRBV20-1 and J is TRBJ1-4; TRBD1 might be the D (6 bases). Germline-derived CDR1 and CDR2 are DFQATT and SNEGSKA (reference sequence). There are 12 residues in the CDR3. V lost 5 bases and J lost 10, with 14 bases in between. This chain's CDR3 is CSAPEGGVKLFF. The CDR3, as DNA: TGCAGTGCTCCTGAGGGGGGGGTAAAACTGTTTTTT.

The J gene is TRBJ2-5, the V gene TRBV4-1; no clear D gene. Germline V gene sequence: CDR1 MGHRA, CDR2 YSYEKL. This CDR3 is 14 amino acids long. The V end was cut by 0 bases, the J end by 5 bases, with 10 bases between. In DNA, the CDR3 is TGCGCCAGCAGCCAAGATTACCCTCGTGAGACCCAGTACTTC. This encodes CASSQDYPRETQYF.

The sample holds many counts of this clonotype. The J gene is TRBJ2-3, the V gene TRBV5-1; the D gene is possibly TRBD1 (6 bases). Per germline, CDR1 SGHRS and CDR2 YFSETQ. There are 15 residues in the CDR3. V was clipped by 4 bases and J by 6 bases, with 18 bases between them. CDR3 protein: CASSPGVELADTQYF. The CDR3 nucleotides read TGCGCCAGCAGCCCAGGGGTCGAACTGGCGGATACGCAGTATTTT.

The rearrangement links TRBV7-8 to TRBJ2-5; 8 nucleotides match TRBD2. J lost 7 bases, V lost 8 bases, and 12 bases had no gene match. The V gene's germline CDR1 is SGHVS and CDR2 FQNEAQ. The CDR3 is made up of 14 amino acids. CDR3 sequence reads: CASGPTSGLWTQYF. The CDR3 DNA follows: TGTGCCAGCGGGCCTACTAGCGGTTTGTGGACCCAGTACTTC.

Many counts were recorded for this clonotype. The chain employs TRBV4-3 and TRBJ2-5, with D perhaps TRBD1 (6 bases). Germline assignment: CDR1 LGHNA and CDR2 YSLEER. The CDR3 is 17 amino acids. With 0 bases removed from V and 1 base from J, the gap between germline ends came to 15 bases. The CDR3 DNA reads as TGCGCCAGCAGCCAAGACGGGACACAAACTTTCCAAGAGACCCAGTACTTC. Translating gives CASSQDGTQTFQETQYF.

This clonotype occurred many times. In DNA, the CDR3 is TGTGCCAGCAGCCAAGGGGGGCTAGCGGGATACAATGAGCAGTTCTTC. It specifies CASSQGGLAGYNEQFF. V and J are TRBV4-2 and TRBJ2-1; 9 nucleotides align to TRBD2. CDR1 and CDR2 from the germline V gene are LGHNA and YNFKEQ. J was trimmed by 4 bases and V by 1 base; bases with no gene match: 5. The CDR3 has 16 residues.

Worth noting for this clonotype: A far larger clone differs by one base, so this is likely a read error. This chain joins TRBV12-1 and TRBJ2-7; TRBD2 is taken as the D call from the table, unchecked against the DNA. TRBV12-1 is a pseudogene segment. The CDR3 is made up of 13 amino acids. Written as DNA, the CDR3 is TGTGCCAGCACCCTAAGGGGGAGGGATGAGCAGTACTTC. Its protein product is CASTLRGRDEQYF.

Comments on this clonotype: This likely traces to a read error, being one base from a far larger clone. The chain employs TRBV1 and TRBJ2-7; the table's TRBD1 call for D was not verified on the DNA. TRBV1 is tagged as a pseudogene. The CDR3 covers 14 residues. In DNA, the CDR3 is TGCGCCAGCAGCCAAGAGCCCCGACCCCACGAGCAGTACTTC. Amino acids: CASSQEPRPHEQYF.

The J gene is TRBJ1-1, the V gene TRBV27; a possible D gene is TRBD1 (5 bases). The CDR3 has 15 amino acids. Trimming left V 5 bases short and J 0 bases short, with 13 bases between. Germline CDR1 is MNHEY and CDR2 is SMNVEV (reference sequence). Here the CDR3 reads CASSTGTAMNTEAFF. In DNA, the CDR3 is TGTGCCAGCAGTACCGGGACGGCTATGAACACTGAAGCTTTCTTT.

This clonotype was seen many times. The V and J genes are TRBV28 and TRBJ1-3; weak D call: TRBD1 (5 bases). This CDR3 comprises 16 residues. Germline V lookup: CDR1 MDHEN, CDR2 SYDVKM. V lost 3 bases, J lost 0 bases, and 12 bases lay in between. The chain's CDR3 is CASSFSGQSSGNTIYF. CDR3 nucleotide sequence: TGTGCCAGCAGTTTTTCGGGGCAGAGCTCTGGAAACACCATATATTTT.

This clonotype has ten or more counts. The chain uses TRBV5-6 and TRBJ2-1; D remains ambiguous. Germline CDR1 reads SGHDT; CDR2 reads YYEEEE. With 2 bases removed from V and 3 bases from J, the gap between germline ends came to 0 bases. The CDR3 is made up of 11 amino acids. In DNA, the CDR3 is TGTGCCAGCAGCTTCTACAATGAGCAGTTCTTC. Amino acid sequence: CASSFYNEQFF.

The genes are TRBV6-5 and TRBJ2-2; D might be TRBD2 (5 bases). This CDR3 is 15 amino acids long. V was shortened by 7 bases and J by 4 bases, with 16 bases between the two germline ends. CDR1 MNHEY and CDR2 SVGAGI come from the germline V gene. The CDR3 nucleotides read TGTGCCAGCACCCGTGATGGGAGCGGCACCGGGGAGCTGTTTTTT. Encoded protein: CASTRDGSGTGELFF.

J is TRBJ2-5 and V is TRBV29-1; 8 bases match TRBD1. J gave up 5 bases and V 7 bases, and 6 bases lay outside the gene matches. This CDR3 is built from 12 residues. Germline V gene data show CDR1 as SQVTM and CDR2 as ANQGSEA. CDR3 sequence: CSGGQGGETQYF. The DNA of the CDR3 is TGCAGCGGTGGACAGGGCGGCGAGACCCAGTACTTC.

This clonotype was seen repeatedly, ten times or more. V is TRBV4-1 and J is TRBJ1-5; 10 bases align to TRBD1. The CDR3 sequence is 16 residues long. Germline V CDR1 and CDR2: MGHRA, YSYEKL. Trimming removed 0 bases from V and 7 bases from J; junction bases left unmatched: 6. CDR3 bases: TGCGCCAGCAGCCAAGATGGGACAGGGGTGAGCCAGCCCCAGCATTTT. It codes for CASSQDGTGVSQPQHF.

The V gene is TRBV6-5, the J gene TRBJ2-1; TRBD2 matches 10 bases. CDR1 is MNHEY and CDR2 is SVGAGI in the germline V gene. The junction had 5 bases not matched to a gene; V was cut back by 4 bases and J by 8 bases. The CDR3 extends over 14 amino acids. This CDR3 is CASSWLAGADEQFF. The CDR3 nucleotides read TGTGCCAGCAGTTGGCTAGCGGGAGCGGATGAGCAGTTCTTC.

This clonotype has ten or more counts. This chain uses TRBV18 with TRBJ2-3; tentative D call: TRBD1 (5 bases). This CDR3 has 16 residues. The V and J ends lost 2 bases and 2 bases respectively, with 14 bases between them. Germline V CDR1 and CDR2: KGHSH, LQKENI. The CDR3 loop reads CASSPVRARDTDTQYF. The CDR3 bases are TGTGCCAGCTCACCAGTTCGAGCCAGGGACACAGATACGCAGTATTTT.

Turning to this clonotype: This could be a read error, since a much larger clone is one nucleotide away. The chain combines TRBV12-3 or TRBV12-4 with TRBJ1-6; the D is unclear. The CDR3 length is 15 residues. The CDR3 DNA is TGTACCAGCAGTCCGCTGGGCTCCTATAATTCACCCCTCCACTTT. Protein product: CTSSPLGSYNSPLHF.

This clonotype turned up a few times. The chain employs TRBV14 and TRBJ2-7; D tentatively reads TRBD1 or TRBD2 (5 bases each). This CDR3 is 16 amino acids long. V dropped 4 bases and J dropped 0 bases, with 16 bases sitting between them. Germline assignment: CDR1 SGHDN and CDR2 FVKESK. CDR3 residues: CASSRGTGTLSYEQYF. For the CDR3, the DNA is TGTGCCAGCAGCCGCGGAACCGGGACCCTCTCCTACGAGCAGTACTTC. The variable domain in full, completed from reference TRBV14 and TRBJ2-7, reads EAGVTQFPSHSVIEKGQTVTLRCDPISGHDNLYWYRRVMGKEIKFLLHFVKESKQDESGMPNNRFLAERTGGTYSTLKVQPAELEDSGVYFCASSRGTGTLSYEQYFGPGTRLTVT.

A note on this clonotype: Its ends do not fully match the called genes, so a read error is possible. The chain recombines TRBV12-3 or TRBV12-4 with TRBJ2-1; D not resolved. The length of the CDR3 is 13 residues. CDR3 sequence (DNA): TGTGCCAGCACCTTGGGGTCCGGTAATGAGCTGTCCTTC. It specifies CASTLGSGNELSF.

Remarks on this clonotype: The likely explanation is a read error, given a far larger clone one base away. The gene calls are TRBV13 and TRBJ1-1; unclear D gene. This CDR3 comprises 12 residues. Trimming cost V 7 bases and J 1 base, with 7 bases left between them. The germline gives CDR1 PRHDT, CDR2 FYEKMQ (reference sequence). The CDR3 loop is CASNSGNTEAFF. CDR3 nucleotide sequence: TGTGCCAGCAACTCAGGGAACACTGAAGCTTTCTTT.

There are a few counts of this clonotype. This rearrangement joins TRBV27 to TRBJ2-3; weak D call: TRBD2 (6 bases). This CDR3 is built from 15 residues. V was trimmed by 2 bases and J by 4 bases, leaving 13 bases between them. CDR1 MNHEY and CDR2 SMNVEV come from the germline V gene (reference sequence). CDR3 amino acids: CASSLKLALPDTQYF. The CDR3 DNA reads TGTGCCAGCAGTTTAAAACTAGCCCTCCCAGATACGCAGTATTTT.